Listed below are T cell receptor beta chains from one sample, sequenced in a study of shared clonotypes between healthy human individuals. Sequencing was performed with immunoSEQ multiplex PCR; in TCRdb, only in-frame clones are kept and a portion is missing. The sample includes about 690,000 clones, less than 95% of them seen just once. The sample comprised memory CD8+ T cells from PBMCs. Receptors originate from a man aged 18 to 29 in good health. Some clones in this sample may be carry-over from other donors' samples. The CDR3 runs from the conserved cysteine through the conserved F or W. A D gene is named only where the DNA matches it firmly. Clone size is stated in some rows and not others, as once, few, many or a class when expanded.

cdr3_nt cdr3_aa v_call clone_size d_call j_call
TGTGCCTGGAGTCCCCAGGTTTTATTCGCAGGTTTGAACACTGAAGCTTTCTTT CAWSPQVLFAGLNTEAFF TRBV30 NA NA TRBJ1-1
TGTGCCAGCAGCTTCGTGCAGCAAGAGACCCAGTACTTC CASSFVQQETQYF TRBV7-2 NA NA TRBJ2-5
TGTGCCAGCAGCTCCCGGGGGGGGACTAACCCCTACAATGAGCAGTTCTTC CASSSRGGTNPYNEQFF TRBV13 NA TRBD2 TRBJ2-1
TGTGCCAGCCAACGGCGCAGCTCCTACGAGCAGTACTTC CASQRRSSYEQYF TRBV27 NA NA TRBJ2-7
TGTGCCAGCAGTCGAGAGTCGGCCGGCTACACCTTC CASSRESAGYTF TRBV2 NA NA TRBJ1-2
TGTGCCAGCAGCTTAGCGGGGGTCACCTACAATGAGCAGTTCTTC CASSLAGVTYNEQFF TRBV7-3 NA TRBD2 TRBJ2-1
TGTGCCAGTAGCCTCGATAGCGGGAGGTCTCGGGAGCAGTTCTTC CASSLDSGRSREQFF TRBV19 NA TRBD2 TRBJ2-1
TGTGCCAGCAGCTTGGAAGCCCACCCGGGCTATGGCTACACCTTC CASSLEAHPGYGYTF TRBV5-5 NA NA TRBJ1-2
TGCAGTACAAGGGAGCGGGGGGGCTACACCTTC CSTRERGGYTF TRBV20-1 NA NA TRBJ1-2
TGTGCCAGCACCGGGACAGGTGGTTTTCCTGAAGCTTTCTTT CASTGTGGFPEAFF TRBV2 NA TRBD1 TRBJ1-1
TGCAGCGTCCAGGGTAACGGTGGGGCCAACGTCCTGACTTTC CSVQGNGGANVLTF TRBV29-1 once NA TRBJ2-6
TGTGCCAGCAGTGCCCCGGGACTCCACTACGAGCAGTACTTC CASSAPGLHYEQYF TRBV6-1 NA NA TRBJ2-7
TGCGCCAGCAGCCTGATCGGACTAGCGTACAATGAGCAGTTCTTC CASSLIGLAYNEQFF TRBV4-1 NA TRBD2 TRBJ2-1
TGCGCCAGCAGATCCGACACTGAAGCTTTCTTT CASRSDTEAFF TRBV10-2 few NA TRBJ1-1
TGTGCCAGCAGTTTCTGGGCGGGGGCGGGCGAGCAGTACTTC CASSFWAGAGEQYF TRBV27 NA NA TRBJ2-7
TGCGCCAGCAAACCGAAGGCTAGCGGGAGTACACTTTACAATGAGCAGTTCTTC CASKPKASGSTLYNEQFF TRBV4-1 NA TRBD2 TRBJ2-1
TGTGCCAGCAGCCAATTGTCCCGGGACAGGGAACAAATGTACGAGCAGTACTTC CASSQLSRDREQMYEQYF TRBV7-3 NA TRBD1 TRBJ2-7
TGTGCCAGTCGGACAGGGACCATCTATGGCTACACCTTC CASRTGTIYGYTF TRBV19 few TRBD1 TRBJ1-2
TGTGCCAGCAGCCCTCCTCGGAGAGTAGAAAATCAGCCCCAGCATTTT CASSPPRRVENQPQHF TRBV7-4 NA NA TRBJ1-5
TGTGCCAGCAGCCCTCTAGCGGGAGAAGTTCGAGAGACCCAGTACTTC CASSPLAGEVRETQYF TRBV5-4 NA TRBD2 TRBJ2-5
TGTGCCATCAGCCCTCGGGCGGTCGGGCTAACAGATACGCAGTATTTT CAISPRAVGLTDTQYF TRBV10-3 NA NA TRBJ2-3
TGTGCCACCAGCAGCCTCGAGCGGGAGTTCGATGAGCAGTTCTTC CATSSLEREFDEQFF TRBV15 NA TRBD2 TRBJ2-1
TGTGCCAGCAGTTTATGGTCAGGGCTCGGGGAGACCCAGTACTTC CASSLWSGLGETQYF TRBV27 NA NA TRBJ2-5
TGTGCCAGCAGCAAAGGAACACAAATCAACAATGAGCAGTTCTTC CASSKGTQINNEQFF TRBV7-6 NA NA TRBJ2-1
TGCGCCAGCAGCCAAGTACCCGGGGAAGCTAACTATGGCTACACCTTC CASSQVPGEANYGYTF TRBV4-1 NA NA TRBJ1-2
TGCAGCGCCGTACCGGGCCTAACGACCGAGACCTACAATGAGCAGTTCTTC CSAVPGLTTETYNEQFF TRBV29-1 NA NA TRBJ2-1
TGTGCCTGGAGGGGCTTAGGTGGAAACACCATATATTTT CAWRGLGGNTIYF TRBV30 NA NA TRBJ1-3
TGTGCCAGCAGCTCCCCGACAGGGACCACTGAAGCTTTCTTT CASSSPTGTTEAFF TRBV7-9 NA TRBD1 TRBJ1-1
TGTGCCAGCAGGGCCGGGGAGCTGTTTTTT CASRAGELFF TRBV6-5 NA NA TRBJ2-2
TGTGCCAGCAGTTTCCCGGGGGAAGCTAACTATGGCTACACCTTC CASSFPGEANYGYTF TRBV28 NA NA TRBJ1-2
TGTGCCTGGAAGCAGAACTATGGCTACACCTTC CAWKQNYGYTF TRBV30 NA NA TRBJ1-2
TGCGCCAGCAGCCGGATAGGGACAGATACGCAGTATTTT CASSRIGTDTQYF TRBV4-1 NA NA TRBJ2-3
TGTGCCAGCAGTCCCTATGAGGGCTTACAAGAGACCCAGTACTTC CASSPYEGLQETQYF TRBV27 NA NA TRBJ2-5
TGTGCCAGCAGCCCCATGGGCAGCGCCTACGAGCAGTACTTC CASSPMGSAYEQYF TRBV5-6 NA NA TRBJ2-7
TGTGCCAGCGGCCTGGTGGGGAACACTGAAGCTTTCTTT CASGLVGNTEAFF TRBV28 NA NA TRBJ1-1
TGTGCCAGTAGTACAGCGGGACACCTTAACTATGGCTACACCTTC CASSTAGHLNYGYTF TRBV19 few NA TRBJ1-2
TGTGCCAGCAGCGTAGCCGGACTCAACAATGAGCAGTTCTTC CASSVAGLNNEQFF TRBV9 NA NA TRBJ2-1
TGCGCCAGCAGCGAGGGACAGGTCCCCTATGGCTACACCTTC CASSEGQVPYGYTF TRBV5-1 once TRBD1 TRBJ1-2
TGTGCCAGTTCTACAGGGGGCCAGACCTACGAGCAGTACTTC CASSTGGQTYEQYF TRBV19 NA TRBD1 TRBJ2-7
TGCGCCAGCAGCCAAGATAGCAGGGTTCCCCCTGGGGCCAACGTCCTGACTTTC CASSQDSRVPPGANVLTF TRBV4-1 NA NA TRBJ2-6
TGTGCCAGCAGCTCGGGACATGCCAACACCGGGGAGCTGTTTTTT CASSSGHANTGELFF TRBV7-9 NA NA TRBJ2-2
TGTGCCAGCAGCCCGACCCCTAGCTACGAGCAGTACTTC CASSPTPSYEQYF TRBV4-2 NA NA TRBJ2-7
TGTGCCAGCAGCTTCCCGGTGGGCGTGTCTCGCACAGATACGCAGTATTTT CASSFPVGVSRTDTQYF TRBV7-9 once NA TRBJ2-3
TGTGCCAGCAGTGGTTACAGGTACAATGAGCAGTTCTTC CASSGYRYNEQFF TRBV27 NA NA TRBJ2-1
TGTGCCAGCTGGCGGGGCGCGGATACGCAGTATTTT CASWRGADTQYF TRBV27 NA NA TRBJ2-3
TGTGCCAGCAGCTTAGCCACTATCCTGTACCAAGAGACCCAGTACTTC CASSLATILYQETQYF TRBV7-2 NA NA TRBJ2-5
TGTGCCAGCAAGTTATCAGCGAGACGCGAGCAGTACTTC CASKLSARREQYF TRBV28 NA NA TRBJ2-7
TGTGCCAGCAGCCGGATAGTAGGCTCCTACAATGAGCAGTTCTTC CASSRIVGSYNEQFF TRBV11-2 NA NA TRBJ2-1
TGTGCCAGCAGCATGGACAGGGGAGACTTATTGACCATATATTTT CASSMDRGDLLTIYF TRBV7-8 NA TRBD1 TRBJ1-3
TGTGCCAGCAGTCCCGGGACAGTTATGTATGGCTACACCTTC CASSPGTVMYGYTF TRBV6-1 NA TRBD1 TRBJ1-2
TGTGCCAGTAGCCAGGTTCTAGCGGGAGATGGGACCGGGGAGCTGTTTTTT CASSQVLAGDGTGELFF TRBV19 NA TRBD2 TRBJ2-2
TGCGCCAGCAGCCAAAAGACAGGCAATCAGCCCCAGCATTTT CASSQKTGNQPQHF TRBV4-3 NA NA TRBJ1-5
TGTGCCAGCAGAGACCGCCGACATCGTGGTTCTGGAAACACCATATATTTT CASRDRRHRGSGNTIYF TRBV2 NA NA TRBJ1-3
TGTGCCAGCTCTGACAGGGGAACAGATACGCAGTATTTT CASSDRGTDTQYF TRBV2 NA TRBD1 TRBJ2-3
TGTGCCAGTAGTATCGAACAGCAGTCCCCGAATGAAAAACTGTTTTTT CASSIEQQSPNEKLFF TRBV19 NA NA TRBJ1-4
TGCGCCAGCAGCGAAGAGATCGAATGGGAGCAGTTCTTC CASSEEIEWEQFF TRBV4-3 NA NA TRBJ2-1
TGTGCCAGCAGGACAACGACCCGGGGCCTCAACGAGCAGTACTTC CASRTTTRGLNEQYF TRBV27 NA NA TRBJ2-7
TGTGCCAGCAGCTCGCGGACTAGCGGGAGTGGGGTCAATGAGCAGTTCTTC CASSSRTSGSGVNEQFF TRBV7-9 NA TRBD2 TRBJ2-1
TGTGCCAGCAGCTTTGATCCCACCTACGAGCAGTACTTC CASSFDPTYEQYF TRBV7-9 NA NA TRBJ2-7
TGTGCCAGCAGCCCTATCCCAGGGGGCAATCAGCCCCAGCATTTT CASSPIPGGNQPQHF TRBV6-5 NA NA TRBJ1-5